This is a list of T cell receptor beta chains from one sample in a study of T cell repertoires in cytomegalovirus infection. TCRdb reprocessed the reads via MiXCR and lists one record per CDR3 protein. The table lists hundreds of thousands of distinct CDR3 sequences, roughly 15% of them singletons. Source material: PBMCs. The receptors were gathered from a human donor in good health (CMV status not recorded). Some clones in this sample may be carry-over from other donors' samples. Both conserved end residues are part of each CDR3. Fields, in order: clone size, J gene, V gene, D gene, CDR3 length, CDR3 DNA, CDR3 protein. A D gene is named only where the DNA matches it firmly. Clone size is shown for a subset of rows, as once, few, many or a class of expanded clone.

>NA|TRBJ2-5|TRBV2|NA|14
TGTGCCAGCAGTGGCAGAAGCCCCCAAACGACCCAGTACTTC
CASSGRSPQTTQYF
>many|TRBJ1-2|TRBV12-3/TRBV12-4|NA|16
TGTGCCAGCAGTTTTTCGACAGCCCCGCAGGGAGAGGGCTACACCTTC
CASSFSTAPQGEGYTF
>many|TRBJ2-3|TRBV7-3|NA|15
TGTGCCAGCAGCTTGGACGGAATACGAACAGATACGCAGTATTTT
CASSLDGIRTDTQYF
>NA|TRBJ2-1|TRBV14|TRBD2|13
TGTGCCAGCAGCCAAGTGTCGGGGGGTCCAGAGTTCTTC
CASSQVSGGPEFF
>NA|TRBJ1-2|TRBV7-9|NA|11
TGTGCCAGCAGCTCTGGTTATCCCCTTCCCTTC
CASSSGYPLPF
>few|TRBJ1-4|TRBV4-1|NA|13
TGCGCCAGCAGCCAAATTTTAGCGGAAAAACTGTTTTTT
CASSQILAEKLFF
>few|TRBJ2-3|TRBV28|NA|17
TGTGCCAGCAGTCTTTGGAGCGGAGGGTTGGTCACAGATACGCAGTATTTT
CASSLWSGGLVTDTQYF
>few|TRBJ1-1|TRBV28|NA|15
TGTGCCAGCAGTTTACGGACTTCAGCGGGGGCTGAAGCTTTCTTT
CASSLRTSAGAEAFF
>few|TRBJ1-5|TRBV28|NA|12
TGTGCCACCACTAGGCAATATCAGCCCCAGCATTTT
CATTRQYQPQHF
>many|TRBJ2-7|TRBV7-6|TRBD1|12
TGCTCACCCGGGACAGGGTCCTACGAGCAGTACTTC
CSPGTGSYEQYF
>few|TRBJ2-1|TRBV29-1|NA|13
TGCAGCGTTGACTCTAGGGGGACGGATGAGCAGTTCTTC
CSVDSRGTDEQFF
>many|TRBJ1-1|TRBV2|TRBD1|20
TGTGCCAGCACCCCGCCTGGGACAGGGTTCGTCGGGGGGATGAACACTGAAGCTTTCTTT
CASTPPGTGFVGGMNTEAFF
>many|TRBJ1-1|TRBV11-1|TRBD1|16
TGTGCCAGCAGCTTAGGGTGGGACAGGTCGGACACTGAAGCTTTCTTT
CASSLGWDRSDTEAFF
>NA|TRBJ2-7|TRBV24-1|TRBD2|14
TGTGCCACCAGTGAATCCGGGACTACTTACGAGCAGTACTTC
CATSESGTTYEQYF
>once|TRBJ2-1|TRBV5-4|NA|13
TGTGCCAGCAGCTTCGGCAGCTACAATGAGCAGTTCTTC
CASSFGSYNEQFF
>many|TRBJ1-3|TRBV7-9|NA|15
TGTGCCAGCAGCTTCGGGGTTGGGTCTGGAAACACCATATATTTT
CASSFGVGSGNTIYF
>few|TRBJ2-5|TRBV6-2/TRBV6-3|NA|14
TGTGCCAGCAGTCTACCTCTAGCACAAGAGACCCAGTACTTC
CASSLPLAQETQYF
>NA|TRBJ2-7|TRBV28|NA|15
TGTGCCAGCAGTCCCCCTACGGCAGGGGCCAACGAGCAGTACTTC
CASSPPTAGANEQYF
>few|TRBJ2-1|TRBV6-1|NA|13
TGTGCCAGCAGTACCCCCCTCCGCGATGAGCAGTTCTTC
CASSTPLRDEQFF
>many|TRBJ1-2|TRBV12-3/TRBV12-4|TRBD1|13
TGTGCCAGCAGAATGACAGGGGACTATGGCTACACCTTC
CASRMTGDYGYTF
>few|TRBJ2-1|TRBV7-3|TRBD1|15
TGTGCCAGCAGCCCCCGGGGTGCAGGGGGCCGTGAGCAGTTCTTC
CASSPRGAGGREQFF
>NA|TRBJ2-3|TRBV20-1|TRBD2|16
TGCAGTGCTTCTCGGACTAGCGGGGGGGTTACAGATACGCAGTATTTT
CSASRTSGGVTDTQYF
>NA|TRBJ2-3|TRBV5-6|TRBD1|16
TGTGCCAGCAGCCAACGACAGGGGAGTAGGACAGATACGCAGTATTTT
CASSQRQGSRTDTQYF
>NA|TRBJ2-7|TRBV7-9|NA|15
TGTGCCAGCAGCTCCTATCTTGGACCGCGCTACGAGCAGTACTTC
CASSSYLGPRYEQYF
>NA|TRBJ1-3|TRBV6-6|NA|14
TGTGCCAGCAGTTCGACGGGGGCTGGAAACACCATATATTTT
CASSSTGAGNTIYF
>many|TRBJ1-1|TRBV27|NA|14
TGTGCCAGCAGTGGGAGGGCACTGAACCCGGCGGCTTTCTTT
CASSGRALNPAAFF
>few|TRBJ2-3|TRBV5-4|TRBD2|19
TGTGCCAGCAGCCGTAATCCGGGACTAGCGGGGGGAAGCGCAGATACGCAGTATTTT
CASSRNPGLAGGSADTQYF
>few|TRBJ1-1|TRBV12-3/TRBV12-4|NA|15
TGTGCCAGCAGTTCTAGAGAGACTAGTACAACTGAAGCTTTCTTT
CASSSRETSTTEAFF
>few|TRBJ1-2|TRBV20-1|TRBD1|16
TGCAGTGCTAGTGACGGCGGCCTGACAGGGGCGCGCGGCTACACCTTC
CSASDGGLTGARGYTF
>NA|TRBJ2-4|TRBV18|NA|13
TGTGCCAGCTCACCACCGGCGGAAAACATTCAGTACTTC
CASSPPAENIQYF
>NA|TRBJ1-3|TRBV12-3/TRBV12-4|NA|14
TGTGCCAGCAGTTTTGGGGCAGCCGGAAACACCATATATTTT
CASSFGAAGNTIYF
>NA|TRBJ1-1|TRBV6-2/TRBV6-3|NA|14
TGTGCCAGCAGCCCCGACAGGACTAACACTGAAGCTTTCTTT
CASSPDRTNTEAFF
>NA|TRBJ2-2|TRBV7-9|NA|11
TGTGCCAGCAGCCAAAGGGGGGAGCTGTTTTTT
CASSQRGELFF
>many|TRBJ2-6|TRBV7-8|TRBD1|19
TGTGCCAGCAGCTTAGTCCCGGGACAGGGCCACTCTGGGGCCAACGTCCTGACTTTC
CASSLVPGQGHSGANVLTF
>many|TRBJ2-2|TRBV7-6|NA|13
TGTGCCAGCAGCTCAACCAATATGGGGGAGCTGTTTTTT
CASSSTNMGELFF
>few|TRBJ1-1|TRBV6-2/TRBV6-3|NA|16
TGTGCCAGCAGTTACTCGAATTTCGGCGGGGGCACTGAAGCTTTCTTT
CASSYSNFGGGTEAFF
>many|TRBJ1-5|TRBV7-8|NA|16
TGTGCCAGCAGCTCAATGTCGAGGAGTAGCAATCAGCCCCAGCATTTT
CASSSMSRSSNQPQHF
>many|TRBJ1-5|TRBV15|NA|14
TGTGCCACCAGCCCGGGGGGACCGGATCAGCCCCAGCATTTT
CATSPGGPDQPQHF
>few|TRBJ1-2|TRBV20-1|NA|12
TGCAGTGCTCTCCGATCTACCTATGGCTACACCTTC
CSALRSTYGYTF
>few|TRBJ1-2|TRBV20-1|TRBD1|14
TGCAGTGCTAGGGGGGACAGGGGGCAGGATGGCTACACCTTC
CSARGDRGQDGYTF
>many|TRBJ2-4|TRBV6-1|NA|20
TGTGCCAGCAGTGAAGCGCGTCTAGCCGGAGTGGTTGGAACCAAAAACATTCAGTACTTC
CASSEARLAGVVGTKNIQYF
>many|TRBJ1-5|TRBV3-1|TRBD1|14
TGTGCCAGCAGCCCCGGGACAGGTTACCAGCCCCAGCATTTT
CASSPGTGYQPQHF
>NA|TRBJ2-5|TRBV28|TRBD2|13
TGTGCCACGGGCGGGGGGGCGGCGGAGACCCAGTACTTC
CATGGGAAETQYF
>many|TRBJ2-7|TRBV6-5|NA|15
TGTGCCAGCAGTTACTCGGCGGCAGGTGACTACGAGCAGTACTTC
CASSYSAAGDYEQYF
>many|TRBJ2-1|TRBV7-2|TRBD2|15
TGTGCCAGCAGCTTCTCTAGCGGATCCTACAATGAGCAGTTCTTC
CASSFSSGSYNEQFF
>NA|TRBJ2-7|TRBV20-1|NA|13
TGCAGTGGGGTTTCCGGGGCCCCTTACGAGCAGTACTTC
CSGVSGAPYEQYF
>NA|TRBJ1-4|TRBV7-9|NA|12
TGTGCCAGCAGCCACAGAAATGAAAAACTGTTTTTT
CASSHRNEKLFF
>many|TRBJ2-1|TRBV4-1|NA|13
TGCGCCAGCAGCCAAGTAGGGCTCAATGAGCAGTTCTTC
CASSQVGLNEQFF
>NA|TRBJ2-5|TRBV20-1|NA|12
TGCAGCCGACAGCTCAACCAAGAGACCCAGTACTTC
CSRQLNQETQYF
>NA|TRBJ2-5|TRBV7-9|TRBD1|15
TGTGCCAGCAGCTCCGGGACAGGGGTCACAGAGACCCAGTACTTC
CASSSGTGVTETQYF
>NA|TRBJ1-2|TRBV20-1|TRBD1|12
TGCAGCAGTCGGGACAGTCGCTATGGCTACACCTTC
CSSRDSRYGYTF
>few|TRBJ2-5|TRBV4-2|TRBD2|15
TGTGCCAGCAGCCAACCAGGACTAGAACAAGAGACCCAGTACTTC
CASSQPGLEQETQYF